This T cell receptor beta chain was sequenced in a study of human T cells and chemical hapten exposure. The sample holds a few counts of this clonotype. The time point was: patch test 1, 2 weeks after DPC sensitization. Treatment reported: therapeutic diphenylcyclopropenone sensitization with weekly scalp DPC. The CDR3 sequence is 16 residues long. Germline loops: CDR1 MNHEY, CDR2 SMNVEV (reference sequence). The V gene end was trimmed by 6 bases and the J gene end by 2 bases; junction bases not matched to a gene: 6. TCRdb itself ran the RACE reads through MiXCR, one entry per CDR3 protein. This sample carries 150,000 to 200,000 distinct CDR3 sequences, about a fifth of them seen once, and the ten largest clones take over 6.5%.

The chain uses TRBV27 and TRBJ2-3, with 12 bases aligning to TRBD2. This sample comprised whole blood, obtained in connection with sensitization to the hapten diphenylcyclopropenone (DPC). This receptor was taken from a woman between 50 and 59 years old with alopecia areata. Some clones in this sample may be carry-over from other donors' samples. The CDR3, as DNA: TGTGCCAGCAGGACTAGCGGGAGATCACACACAGATACGCAGTATTTT. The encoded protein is CASRTSGRSHTDTQYF.